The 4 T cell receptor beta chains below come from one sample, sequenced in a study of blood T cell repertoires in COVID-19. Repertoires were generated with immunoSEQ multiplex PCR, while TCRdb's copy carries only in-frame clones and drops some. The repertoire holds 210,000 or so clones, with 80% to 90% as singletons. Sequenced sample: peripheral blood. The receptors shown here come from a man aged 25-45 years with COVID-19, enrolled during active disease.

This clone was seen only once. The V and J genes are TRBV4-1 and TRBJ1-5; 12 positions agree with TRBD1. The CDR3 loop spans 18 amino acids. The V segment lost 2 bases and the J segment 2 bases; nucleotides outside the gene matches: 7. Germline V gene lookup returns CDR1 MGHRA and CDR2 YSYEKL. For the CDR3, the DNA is TGCGCCAGCAGCCAACGGGACAGGGGGCTCTTCGGCAATCAGCCCCAGCATTTT. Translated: CASSQRDRGLFGNQPQHF.

CDR3 residues: CSVILGQGTNYGYTF. In DNA form, the CDR3 reads TGCAGCGTTATACTTGGACAGGGGACTAACTATGGCTACACCTTC. This chain links TRBV29-1 with TRBJ1-2; 9 bases fit TRBD1. This CDR3 is built from 15 residues. Germline V gene lookup returns CDR1 SQVTM and CDR2 ANQGSEA. V was clipped by 5 bases and J by 0 bases; unmatched bases: 7.

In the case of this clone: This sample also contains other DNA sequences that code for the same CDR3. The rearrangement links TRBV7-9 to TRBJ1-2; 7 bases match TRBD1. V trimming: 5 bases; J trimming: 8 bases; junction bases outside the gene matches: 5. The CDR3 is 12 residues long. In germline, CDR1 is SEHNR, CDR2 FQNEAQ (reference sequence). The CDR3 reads CASSPGGYGYTF. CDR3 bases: TGTGCCAGCAGCCCAGGGGGATACGGCTACACCTTC. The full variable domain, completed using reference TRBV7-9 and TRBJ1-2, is DTGVSQNPRHKITKRGQNVTFRCDPISEHNRLYWYRQTLGQGPEFLTYFQNEAQLEKSRLLSDRFSAERPKGSFSTLEIQRTEQGDSAMYLCASSPGGYGYTFGSGTRLTVV.

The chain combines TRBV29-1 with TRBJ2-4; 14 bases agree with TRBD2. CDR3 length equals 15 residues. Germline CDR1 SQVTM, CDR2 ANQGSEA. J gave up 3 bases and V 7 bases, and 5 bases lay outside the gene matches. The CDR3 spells CSGRLAGGNKNIQYF. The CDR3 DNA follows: TGCAGCGGGAGACTAGCGGGAGGGAACAAAAACATTCAGTACTTC. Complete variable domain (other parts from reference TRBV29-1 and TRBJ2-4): SAVISQKPSRDICQRGTSLTIQCQVDSQVTMMFWYRQQPGQSLTLIATANQGSEATYESGFVIDKFPISRPNLTFSTLTVSNMSPEDSSIYLCSGRLAGGNKNIQYFGAGTRLSVL.